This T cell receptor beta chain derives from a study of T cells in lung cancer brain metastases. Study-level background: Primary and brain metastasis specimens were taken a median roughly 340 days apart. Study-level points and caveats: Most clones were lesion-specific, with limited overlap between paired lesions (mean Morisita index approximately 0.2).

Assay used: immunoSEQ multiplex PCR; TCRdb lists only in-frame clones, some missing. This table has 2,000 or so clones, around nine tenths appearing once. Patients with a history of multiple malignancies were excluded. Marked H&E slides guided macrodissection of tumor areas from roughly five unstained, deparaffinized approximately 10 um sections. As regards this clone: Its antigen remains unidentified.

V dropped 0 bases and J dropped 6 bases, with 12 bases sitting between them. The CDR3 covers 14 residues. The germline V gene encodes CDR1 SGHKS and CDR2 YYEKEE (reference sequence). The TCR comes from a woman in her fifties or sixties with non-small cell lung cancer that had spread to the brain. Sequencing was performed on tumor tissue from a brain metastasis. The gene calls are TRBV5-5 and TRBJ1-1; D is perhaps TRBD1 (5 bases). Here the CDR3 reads CASSLVRDGAEAFF. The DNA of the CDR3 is TGTGCCAGCAGCTTGGTCAGGGACGGGGCTGAAGCTTTCTTT.